This TCR beta chain was retrieved from a study of technical replicates of blood from a few donors (dated by TCRdb to about 2017). Spanning cysteine to phenylalanine, the CDR3 consists of 18 amino acids. Only the CDR3 portion is preserved as DNA: 54 bases, with reading frame beginning at the first base. CDR1 and CDR2 (SEHNR, FQNEAQ) derive from the germline V gene (reference sequence). Trimming at the junction amounts to 2 bases on V and 8 bases on J, and the germline ends lie 22 bases apart. With respect to this clone: What this receptor recognizes is not known. Base qualities are not at hand, and no much larger clone is one base apart.

Libraries were made using the immunoSEQ multiplex PCR assay. Not all clones reach the TCRdb copy of this immuneACCESS table, which keeps in-frame sequences only. Checked studies attribute under half of the gap to unresolved V genes and leave the rest unexplained. The sample table lists 84,000 or so clones, about 97% of them with a count of one. The top ten clones comprise more than 0.15% of the sample. The material sequenced was T cells isolated from PBMCs. The clonotype originates from a human donor in good health. The V gene is TRBV7-9 and the J gene is TRBJ1-6; 5 matching bases give a weak D call of TRBD1. Here is the DNA: TGTGCCAGCAGCTTACTCCCCCTTGGGGCAGAGACCGATTCACCCCTCCACTTT. Its amino acids are CASSLLPLGAETDSPLHF.